The rows below give T cell receptor beta chains drawn from one sample of a study of blood T cells in healthy people across ages. Via MiXCR, TCRdb re-called the 5' RACE reads, giving one row per CDR3 protein. The sample shows fewer than 1.5 million distinct CDR3 sequences, 42% of them seen only once. Material: blood. Source of these receptors: a young woman in good health. Both conserved end residues are part of each CDR3. The D gene is left open where the match is weak. Clone size is not always given. Where it is, it says once, few, many or a class for expanded clones.

>NA|TRBV20-1|few|TRBJ2-1
CSARGTRGNHEQFF
TGCAGTGCTAGAGGGACTCGCGGGAACCATGAGCAGTTCTTC
>NA|TRBV29-1|NA|TRBJ1-1
CSVQPRDAFF
TGCAGCGTTCAGCCCAGGGATGCTTTCTTT
>TRBD2|TRBV4-2|few|TRBJ2-1
CASSQPTSGTYNEQFF
TGTGCCAGCAGCCAACCGACTAGCGGGACTTACAATGAGCAGTTCTTC
>NA|TRBV11-2|few|TRBJ1-2
CASSLASDNNYGYTF
TGTGCCAGCAGCTTAGCAAGCGACAACAACTATGGCTACACCTTC
>TRBD2|TRBV7-3|few|TRBJ2-3
CASSLWPPSGVGTDTQYF
TGTGCCAGCAGCTTATGGCCCCCTAGCGGGGTGGGCACAGATACGCAGTATTTT
>NA|TRBV4-2|NA|TRBJ2-1
CASSQDGGRPYNEQFF
TGTGCCAGCAGCCAAGATGGTGGGAGACCCTACAATGAGCAGTTCTTC
>TRBD2|TRBV2|NA|TRBJ2-1
CASSGSEGLADEQFF
TGTGCCAGCAGCGGATCGGAGGGACTAGCCGATGAGCAGTTCTTC
>TRBD1|TRBV5-1|NA|TRBJ2-1
CASSLAEIRGKAYNEQFF
TGCGCCAGCAGCTTGGCCGAAATCAGGGGGAAGGCCTACAATGAGCAGTTCTTC
>TRBD1|TRBV6-1|NA|TRBJ1-5
CASSEQGGGVSQPQHF
TGTGCCAGCAGTGAGCAGGGAGGGGGCGTTTCCCAGCCCCAGCATTTT
>NA|TRBV2|NA|TRBJ1-4
CASRGWRWWEKLFF
TGTGCCAGCAGGGGTTGGAGATGGTGGGAAAAACTGTTTTTT
>TRBD1|TRBV11-2|few|TRBJ2-1
CASSLGGDRGRDEQFF
TGTGCCAGCAGCTTAGGGGGGGACAGGGGCAGAGATGAGCAGTTCTTC
>TRBD2|TRBV4-1|NA|TRBJ2-1
CASKGSGGKDEQFF
TGCGCCAGCAAAGGCTCCGGGGGGAAAGATGAGCAGTTCTTC
>NA|TRBV7-9|few|TRBJ2-1
CASSFDLSEQFF
TGTGCCAGCAGCTTTGACCTTAGTGAGCAGTTCTTC
>NA|TRBV29-1|NA|TRBJ2-7
CSVVREVSYNEQYF
TGCAGCGTTGTTAGGGAGGTCTCCTACAATGAGCAGTACTTC
>NA|TRBV5-5|few|TRBJ1-1
CASSLEDSVGTEAFF
TGTGCCAGCAGCTTGGAGGACAGCGTGGGGACTGAAGCTTTCTTT
>NA|TRBV7-9|NA|TRBJ1-6
CASSLAYSIQGSSPLHF
TGTGCCAGCAGCTTAGCCTATTCCATTCAGGGGAGTTCACCCCTCCACTTT
>TRBD2|TRBV5-1|NA|TRBJ2-1
CASSLDRLAGGNEQFF
TGCGCCAGCAGCTTGGACCGACTAGCGGGCGGAAATGAGCAGTTCTTC
>NA|TRBV7-4|few|TRBJ2-4
CASSLDATSAGGMNIQYF
TGTGCCAGCAGCTTAGATGCGACTAGCGCAGGGGGCATGAACATTCAGTACTTC